A selection of T cell receptor beta chains follows, all from one sample in a study of a mutant IDH1 vaccine in newly diagnosed glioma. Their antigens remain unidentified. The protocol was immunoSEQ multiplex PCR, while the TCRdb copy is restricted to in-frame clones and leaves out a portion. The table records about 120,000 clones, roughly 90% of them present only once. The sample consisted of PBMCs, taken from a glioma patient whose treatment included an IDH1 peptide vaccine. The receptors come from a woman aged 50 to 65 with glioma. Both conserved end residues are part of each CDR3. Fields, in order: D gene, J gene, V gene, clone size, CDR3 protein, CDR3 DNA. The D gene is left open where the match is weak. Clone size appears in some rows only: once, few, many, or a class for an expanded clone.

d_call: TRBD1; j_call: TRBJ1-2; v_call: TRBV7-9; clone_size: .; cdr3_aa: CASSLDSGGWRNYGYTF; cdr3_nt: TGTGCCAGCAGCTTAGACTCAGGGGGCTGGAGGAACTATGGCTACACCTTC
d_call: TRBD2; j_call: TRBJ2-5; v_call: TRBV4-1; clone_size: .; cdr3_aa: CASSQDREGHRYF; cdr3_nt: TGCGCCAGCAGCCAAGATCGGGAGGGGCACCGGTACTTC
d_call: .; j_call: TRBJ2-2; v_call: TRBV5-8; clone_size: .; cdr3_aa: CARSLGQNTGELFF; cdr3_nt: TGTGCCAGAAGCTTGGGACAAAACACCGGGGAGCTGTTTTTT
d_call: .; j_call: TRBJ2-7; v_call: TRBV10-3; clone_size: .; cdr3_aa: CAISGQESSYEQYF; cdr3_nt: TGTGCCATCAGTGGGCAGGAGAGCTCCTACGAGCAGTACTTC
d_call: TRBD2; j_call: TRBJ2-7; v_call: TRBV27; clone_size: .; cdr3_aa: CASSVGVSSGWGEQYF; cdr3_nt: TGTGCCAGCAGTGTAGGCGTGTCTAGCGGGTGGGGAGAGCAGTACTTC
d_call: .; j_call: TRBJ2-1; v_call: TRBV7-9; clone_size: .; cdr3_aa: CASSPVRGASYNEQFF; cdr3_nt: TGTGCCAGCAGCCCTGTTAGGGGAGCCTCCTACAATGAGCAGTTCTTC
d_call: .; j_call: TRBJ1-2; v_call: TRBV7-9; clone_size: .; cdr3_aa: CASSGAVSNYGYTF; cdr3_nt: TGTGCCAGCAGTGGGGCAGTATCTAACTATGGCTACACCTTC
d_call: .; j_call: TRBJ2-1; v_call: TRBV4-2; clone_size: .; cdr3_aa: CASAGTGGRDEQFF; cdr3_nt: TGTGCCAGTGCCGGGACGGGGGGCCGGGATGAGCAGTTCTTC
d_call: .; j_call: TRBJ1-5; v_call: TRBV18; clone_size: .; cdr3_aa: CASSPRQETVSNQPQHF; cdr3_nt: TGTGCCAGCTCACCTCGACAGGAGACGGTAAGCAATCAGCCCCAGCATTTT
d_call: TRBD2; j_call: TRBJ2-3; v_call: TRBV10-1; clone_size: .; cdr3_aa: CASSEGLAGEVALSDTQYF; cdr3_nt: TGCGCCAGCAGTGAGGGACTAGCGGGAGAAGTGGCCCTCTCAGATACGCAGTATTTT
d_call: .; j_call: TRBJ2-1; v_call: TRBV30; clone_size: .; cdr3_aa: CAWSVAGNEQFF; cdr3_nt: TGTGCCTGGAGTGTGGCCGGAAATGAGCAGTTCTTC
d_call: .; j_call: TRBJ2-7; v_call: TRBV6-5; clone_size: once; cdr3_aa: CASSLDRSYEQYF; cdr3_nt: TGTGCCAGCAGTTTGGACCGATCCTACGAGCAGTACTTC